What follows describes a single TCR beta chain. The data derive from a study of blood T cell repertoires in COVID-19. Turning to the study itself: Donors in the United States, Italy and Spain gave samples during acute or convalescent COVID-19. T cells, B-cell-depleted T cells, or PBMCs supplied cDNA or gDNA.

Germline assignment: CDR1 SGHAT and CDR2 FQNNGV. V lost 10 bases and J lost 1, with 13 bases in between. This CDR3 region has 13 residues. In the study's own analysis: By means of reference gene primer amplification, nucleated cell counts were estimated. Method: immunoSEQ multiplex PCR; TCRdb's copy keeps in-frame clones and lacks some. The DNA was the basis for D and trimming; V, J and clone size are from that table. The sample lists under 350,000 clones, approximately 87% occurring once. The chain couples TRBV11-2 to TRBJ1-1; D may be TRBD1 (5 bases). This clonotype was obtained from a man aged 55 to 70 who had recovered from COVID-19. Sequenced input: peripheral blood. CDR3 DNA sequence: TGTGCCAACGCCAGGAGGGGGAACACTGAAGCTTTCTTT. Translated, it gives CANARRGNTEAFF. Full variable domain (remainder filled in from reference TRBV11-2 and TRBJ1-1): EAGVAQSPRYKIIEKRQSVAFWCNPISGHATLYWYQQILGQGPKLLIQFQNNGVVDDSQLPKDRFSAERLKGVDSTLKIQPAKLEDSAVYLCANARRGNTEAFFGQGTRLTVV.